This T cell receptor beta chain was captured in a study of blood T cell repertoires in COVID-19 (dated by TCRdb to the early 2020s). Turning to the overall study: Samples from collaborators originated in the United States, Italy and Spain and spanned both the acute and convalescent phases of COVID-19. The material from the prospective study consisted of cDNA or gDNA derived from T cells, B-cell-depleted T cells, or PBMCs. The dataset comprised deeply sampled blood TCRbeta repertoires from subjects exposed to, actively infected with, or recovered from COVID-19. The repertoires were released in a freely available public database intended as a resource for research on the immune response to SARS-CoV-2. Samples were obtained from the ongoing ImmuneRACE study (first 160 participants) and from 1,200 or so subjects provided by 6 global collaborators. Nearly every sample came with metadata listing a de-identified subject ID, COVID-19 status, age in years and sex. Where available, HLA class I and class II types were obtained from metadata supplied by the sample provider rather than from assay-based typing. What the authors observed across the whole study: Clinical and demographic metadata were provided uncurated, with the amount varying by source and participant.

The CDR1 and CDR2 encoded by the germline V gene (reference sequence) are MNHNY and SVGAGI. V is trimmed back by 2 bases and J by 4 bases, and the junction contains 9 bases that no gene match accounts for. Inclusive of the bounding cysteine and phenylalanine, the CDR3 is 16 residues long. The only DNA kept is the CDR3, 48 bases in frame from the first base. Concerning this clone: No antigen is known for it. Per-base quality was not reported, and no clone a single base away is much larger than it.

TCRbeta CDR3 regions were amplified from genomic DNA using the immunoSEQ Assay, a bias-controlled multiplex PCR. For the original study's pipeline: Nucleated cell counts per sample were estimated from amplification of reference gene primers within the assay. To quantify the absolute abundance of each unique TCRbeta CDR3 rearrangement, sequence reads were collapsed and filtered. For each sample, productive Simpson clonality was calculated by taking the square root of Simpson's diversity index across productive rearrangements. Entries here come from immuneACCESS through TCRdb and include only in-frame sequences with V and J called. Some clones fail to appear in such tables; in the studies checked, an unresolved V gene covers under half of the shortfall, and the cause of the remainder is unknown. The D gene and trimming were derived from the DNA, and the V and J assignments and clone size from that table. For this sample there are tens of thousands of clones; under 85% appear just once. The ten largest make up roughly 21% of the sample.

Collaborating institutions collected whole blood in K2EDTA tubes following their own protocols. For TCRbeta analysis, collaborators shipped samples in one of three forms: frozen whole blood, isolated PBMCs, or DNA extracted from either of those sample types. Sequenced sample: peripheral blood. The receptor's source is a man aged 65 to 79 with acute or convalescent COVID-19. The V and J segments used are TRBV6-6 and TRBJ1-2, with 8 central nucleotides matching TRBD1. The DNA is TGTGCCAGCAGTTACGGACAGGGCCTTCTTCTCTATGGCTACACCTTC. This is translated as CASSYGQGLLLYGYTF.